This TCR beta chain was recorded in a study of cytomegalovirus exposure and HLA in healthy donors. PCR amplification relied on 60 Vbeta primers (plus 13 Jbeta primers). The repertoire was sequenced with immunoSEQ multiplex PCR; TCRdb's copy has only in-frame clones and lacks some. The sample carries roughly 130,000 clones, roughly two thirds recorded once. In regard to this clone: The antigen is undetermined.

Trimming removed 5 bases at V and 1 base at J, with 8 bases between. CDR3 size: 13 residues. In germline, CDR1 is MRHNA, CDR2 SNTAGT. Study-wide points: Because they were indistinguishable, some V segments, including TRBV6-2 and TRBV6-3, were excluded. TCR beta V- and J-gene trimming was later associated with a missense DCLRE1C variant. Sequencing had likely introduced a cluster of highly shared sequence variants as an artifact. Available immune exposure information was restricted to CMV serostatus only.

The clonotype originates from a man younger than 45 in good health and CMV-seropositive. The V and J genes are TRBV6-4 and TRBJ1-1; D is undetermined. The sequencing sample was made of PBMCs. CDR3 residues: CASSSGWNTEAFF. CDR3 sequence (DNA): TGTGCCAGCAGTAGCGGTTGGAACACTGAAGCTTTCTTT.